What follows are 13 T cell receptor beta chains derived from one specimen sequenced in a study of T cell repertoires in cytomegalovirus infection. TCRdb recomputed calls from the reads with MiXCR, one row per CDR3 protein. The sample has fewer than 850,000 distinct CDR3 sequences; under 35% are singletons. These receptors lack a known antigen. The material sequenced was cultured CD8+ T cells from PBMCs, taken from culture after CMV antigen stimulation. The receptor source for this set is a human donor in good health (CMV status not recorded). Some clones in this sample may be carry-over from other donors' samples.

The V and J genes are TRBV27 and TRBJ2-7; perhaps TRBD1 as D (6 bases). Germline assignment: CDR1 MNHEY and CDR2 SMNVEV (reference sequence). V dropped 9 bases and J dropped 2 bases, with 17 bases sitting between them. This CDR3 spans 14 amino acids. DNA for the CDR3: TGTGCCAGTCGGTGGGCAGGGGTTCCCTACGAGCAGTACTTC. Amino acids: CASRWAGVPYEQYF.

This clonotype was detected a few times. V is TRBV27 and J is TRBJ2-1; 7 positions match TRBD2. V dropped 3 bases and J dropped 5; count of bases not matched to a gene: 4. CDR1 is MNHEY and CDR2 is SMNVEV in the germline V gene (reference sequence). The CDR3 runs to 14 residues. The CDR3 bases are TGTGCCAGCAGTTTTACTAGCGCAAACAATGAGCAGTTCTTC. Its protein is CASSFTSANNEQFF.

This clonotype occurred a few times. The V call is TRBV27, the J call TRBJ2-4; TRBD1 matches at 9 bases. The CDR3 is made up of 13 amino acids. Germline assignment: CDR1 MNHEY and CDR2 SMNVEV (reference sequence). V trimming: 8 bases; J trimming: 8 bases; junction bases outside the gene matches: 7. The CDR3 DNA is TGTGCCAGCGAACCCCGGGACAGGGACATTCAGTACTTC. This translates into CASEPRDRDIQYF.

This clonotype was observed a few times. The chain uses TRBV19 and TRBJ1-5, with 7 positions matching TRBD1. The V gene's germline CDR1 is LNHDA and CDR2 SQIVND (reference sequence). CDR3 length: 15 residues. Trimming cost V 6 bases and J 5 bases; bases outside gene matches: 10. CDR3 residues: CASRKFGGGHQPQHF. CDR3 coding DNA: TGTGCCAGTAGGAAGTTTGGAGGGGGCCATCAGCCCCAGCATTTT.

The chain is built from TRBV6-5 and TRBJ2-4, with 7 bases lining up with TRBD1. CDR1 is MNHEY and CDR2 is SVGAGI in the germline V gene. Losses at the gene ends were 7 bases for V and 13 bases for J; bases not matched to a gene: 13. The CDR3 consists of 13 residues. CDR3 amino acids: CASTGAGGFMQYF. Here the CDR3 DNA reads TGTGCCAGCACCGGGGCAGGGGGTTTCATGCAGTACTTC.

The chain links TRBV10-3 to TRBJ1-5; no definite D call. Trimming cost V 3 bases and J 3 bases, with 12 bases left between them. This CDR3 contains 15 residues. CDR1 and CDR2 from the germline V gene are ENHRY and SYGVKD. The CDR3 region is CAISDRTEPNQPQHF. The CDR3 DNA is TGTGCCATCAGTGATAGGACGGAGCCCAATCAGCCCCAGCATTTT.

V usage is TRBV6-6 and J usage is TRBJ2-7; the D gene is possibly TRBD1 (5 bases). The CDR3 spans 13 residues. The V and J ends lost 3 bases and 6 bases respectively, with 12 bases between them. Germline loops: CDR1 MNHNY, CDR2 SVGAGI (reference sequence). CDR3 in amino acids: CASSYGAAREQYF. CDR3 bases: TGTGCCAGCAGTTATGGGGCAGCCCGCGAGCAGTACTTC.

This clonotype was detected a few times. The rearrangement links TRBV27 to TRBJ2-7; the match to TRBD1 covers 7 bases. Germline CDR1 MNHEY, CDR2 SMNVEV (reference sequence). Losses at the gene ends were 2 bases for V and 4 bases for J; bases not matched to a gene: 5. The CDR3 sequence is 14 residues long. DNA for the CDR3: TGTGCCAGCAGTTTAAGTGCAGGGGGATACGAGCAGTACGTC. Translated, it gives CASSLSAGGYEQYV.

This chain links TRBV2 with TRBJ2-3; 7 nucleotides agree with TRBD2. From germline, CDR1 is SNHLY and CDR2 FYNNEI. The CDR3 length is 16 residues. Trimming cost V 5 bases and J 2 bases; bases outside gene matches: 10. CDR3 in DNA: TGTGCCAGCAGTCCCGTTGGGGGAGGGAACACAGATACGCAGTATTTT. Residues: CASSPVGGGNTDTQYF.

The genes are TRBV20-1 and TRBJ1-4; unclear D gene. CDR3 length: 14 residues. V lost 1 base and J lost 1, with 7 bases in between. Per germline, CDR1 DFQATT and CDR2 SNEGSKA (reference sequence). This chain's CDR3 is CSARVRLTNEKLFF. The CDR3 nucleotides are TGCAGTGCTAGAGTGCGGTTAACTAATGAAAAACTGTTTTTT.

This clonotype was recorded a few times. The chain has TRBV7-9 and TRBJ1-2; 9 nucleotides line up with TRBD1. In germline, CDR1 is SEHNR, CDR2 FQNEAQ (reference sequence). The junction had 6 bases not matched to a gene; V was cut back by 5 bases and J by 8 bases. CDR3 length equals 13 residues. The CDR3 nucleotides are TGTGCCAGCAGCGGGGGACAGGGAGGAGGCTACACCTTC. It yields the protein CASSGGQGGGYTF.

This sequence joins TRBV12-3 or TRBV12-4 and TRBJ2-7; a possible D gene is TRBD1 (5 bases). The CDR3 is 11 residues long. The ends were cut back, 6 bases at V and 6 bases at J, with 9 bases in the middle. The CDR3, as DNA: TGTGCCAGCAGGTATGGGGCCGAGCAGTACTTC. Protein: CASRYGAEQYF.

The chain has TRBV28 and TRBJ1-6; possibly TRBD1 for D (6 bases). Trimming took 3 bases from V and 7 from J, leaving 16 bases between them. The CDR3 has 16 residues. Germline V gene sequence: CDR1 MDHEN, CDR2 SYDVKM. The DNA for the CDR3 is TGTGCCAGCAGTTTTTACCGTACGGGGACAAATTCACCCCTCCACTTT. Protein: CASSFYRTGTNSPLHF.